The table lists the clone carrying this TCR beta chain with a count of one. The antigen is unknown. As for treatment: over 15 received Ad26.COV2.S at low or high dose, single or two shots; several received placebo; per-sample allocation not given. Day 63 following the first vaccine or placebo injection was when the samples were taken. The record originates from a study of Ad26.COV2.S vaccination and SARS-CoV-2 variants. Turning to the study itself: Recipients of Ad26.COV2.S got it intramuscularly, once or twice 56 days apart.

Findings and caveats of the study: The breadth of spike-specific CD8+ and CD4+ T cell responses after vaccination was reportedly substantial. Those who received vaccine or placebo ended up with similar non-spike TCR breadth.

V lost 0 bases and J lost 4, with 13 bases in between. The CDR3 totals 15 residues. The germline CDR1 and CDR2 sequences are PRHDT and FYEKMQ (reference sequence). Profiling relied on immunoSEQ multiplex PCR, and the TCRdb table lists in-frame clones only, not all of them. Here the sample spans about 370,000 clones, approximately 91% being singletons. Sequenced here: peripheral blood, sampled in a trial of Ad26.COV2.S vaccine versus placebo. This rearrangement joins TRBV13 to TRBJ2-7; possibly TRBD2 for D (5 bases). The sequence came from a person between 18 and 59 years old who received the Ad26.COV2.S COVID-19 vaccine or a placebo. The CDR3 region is CASSLGGITGYEQYF. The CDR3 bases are TGTGCCAGCAGCTTAGGGGGCATCACGGGATACGAGCAGTACTTC. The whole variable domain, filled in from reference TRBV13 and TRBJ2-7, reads AAGVIQSPRHLIKEKRETATLKCYPIPRHDTVYWYQQGPGQDPQFLISFYEKMQSDKGSIPDRFSAQQFSDYHSELNMSSLELGDSALYFCASSLGGITGYEQYFGPGTRLTVT.